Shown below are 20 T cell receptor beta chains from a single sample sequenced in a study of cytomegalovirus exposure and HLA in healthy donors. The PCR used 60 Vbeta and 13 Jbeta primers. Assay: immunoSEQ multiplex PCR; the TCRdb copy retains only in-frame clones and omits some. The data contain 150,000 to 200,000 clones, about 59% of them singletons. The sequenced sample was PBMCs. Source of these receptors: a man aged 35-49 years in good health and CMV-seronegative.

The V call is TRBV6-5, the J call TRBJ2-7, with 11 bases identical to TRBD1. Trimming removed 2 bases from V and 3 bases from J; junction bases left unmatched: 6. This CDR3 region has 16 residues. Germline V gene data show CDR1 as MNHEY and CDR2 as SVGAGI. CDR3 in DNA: TGTGCCAGCAGTTACACCCGGGACAGGGGGGGCTACGAGCAGTACTTC. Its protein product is CASSYTRDRGGYEQYF.

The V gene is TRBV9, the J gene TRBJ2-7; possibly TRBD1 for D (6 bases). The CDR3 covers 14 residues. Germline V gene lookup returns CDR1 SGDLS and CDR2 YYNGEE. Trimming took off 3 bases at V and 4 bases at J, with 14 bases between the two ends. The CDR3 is CASSAGRGPYEQYF. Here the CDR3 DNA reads TGTGCCAGCAGCGCCGGCAGGGGACCGTACGAGCAGTACTTC.

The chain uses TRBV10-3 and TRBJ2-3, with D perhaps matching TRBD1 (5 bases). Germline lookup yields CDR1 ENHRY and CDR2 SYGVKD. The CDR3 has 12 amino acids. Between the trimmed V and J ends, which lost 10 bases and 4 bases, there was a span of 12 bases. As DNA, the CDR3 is TGTGCCAATAAGGACACCTCAGATACGCAGTATTTT. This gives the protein CANKDTSDTQYF.

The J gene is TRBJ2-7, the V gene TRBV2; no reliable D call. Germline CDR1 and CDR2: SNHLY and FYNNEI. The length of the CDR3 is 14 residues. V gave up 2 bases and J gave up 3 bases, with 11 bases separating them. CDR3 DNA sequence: TGTGCCAGCAGTGAACTTGCGGTCCGCTACGAGCAGTACTTC. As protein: CASSELAVRYEQYF. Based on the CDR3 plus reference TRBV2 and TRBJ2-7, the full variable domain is EPEVTQTPSHQVTQMGQEVILRCVPISNHLYFYWYRQILGQKVEFLVSFYNNEISEKSEIFDDQFSVERPDGSNFTLKIRSTKLEDSAMYFCASSELAVRYEQYFGPGTRLTVT.

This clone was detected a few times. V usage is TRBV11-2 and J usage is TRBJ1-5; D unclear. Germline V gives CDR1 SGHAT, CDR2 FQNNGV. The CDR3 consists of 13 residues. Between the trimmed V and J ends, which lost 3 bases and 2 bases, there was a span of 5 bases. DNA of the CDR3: TGTGCCAGCAGCTTCCAGGGCAATCAGCCCCAGCATTTT. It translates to CASSFQGNQPQHF.

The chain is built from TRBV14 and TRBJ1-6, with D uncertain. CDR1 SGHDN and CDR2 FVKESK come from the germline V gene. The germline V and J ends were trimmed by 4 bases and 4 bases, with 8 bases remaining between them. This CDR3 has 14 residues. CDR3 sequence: CASSPGRYNSPLHF. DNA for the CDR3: TGTGCCAGCAGCCCCGGCAGGTATAATTCACCCCTCCACTTT.

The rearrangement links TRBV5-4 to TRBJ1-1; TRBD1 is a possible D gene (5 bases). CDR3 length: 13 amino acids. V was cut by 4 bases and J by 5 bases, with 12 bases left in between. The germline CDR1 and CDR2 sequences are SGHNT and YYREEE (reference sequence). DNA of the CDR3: TGTGCCAGCAGCGGAACAGGTGGAACTGAAGCTTTCTTT. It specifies CASSGTGGTEAFF.

DNA for the CDR3: TGTGCCAGCAGCCCATGGACTAGCGGGAAAGAGACCCAGTACTTC. Translating it yields CASSPWTSGKETQYF. The chain couples TRBV14 to TRBJ2-5, with 12 bases matching TRBD2. The V gene end was trimmed by 4 bases and the J gene end by 3 bases; junction bases not matched to a gene: 3. Germline V gene sequence: CDR1 SGHDN, CDR2 FVKESK. The CDR3 contains 15 residues.

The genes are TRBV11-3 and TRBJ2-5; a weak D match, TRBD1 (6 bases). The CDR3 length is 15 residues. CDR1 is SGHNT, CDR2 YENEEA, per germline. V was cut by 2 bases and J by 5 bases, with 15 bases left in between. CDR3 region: CASSLQQGGLETQYF. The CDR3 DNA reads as TGTGCCAGCAGCTTACAACAGGGCGGGTTGGAGACCCAGTACTTC.

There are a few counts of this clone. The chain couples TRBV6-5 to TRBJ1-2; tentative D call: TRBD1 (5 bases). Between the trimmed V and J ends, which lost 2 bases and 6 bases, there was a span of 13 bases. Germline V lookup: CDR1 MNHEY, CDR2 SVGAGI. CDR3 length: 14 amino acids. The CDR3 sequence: CASSYRGVIDGYTF. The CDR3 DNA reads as TGTGCCAGCAGTTACAGGGGTGTTATAGATGGCTACACCTTC.

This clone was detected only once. The CDR3 region is CASSARGLGQETQYF. The CDR3 DNA is TGTGCCAGCAGCGCCAGGGGTCTGGGGCAAGAGACCCAGTACTTC. The rearrangement links TRBV9 to TRBJ2-5; the D gene is possibly TRBD1 (6 bases). Germline V gene sequence: CDR1 SGDLS, CDR2 YYNGEE. The V end lost 3 bases, the J end lost 2 bases, and 14 bases lay between the germline ends. The CDR3 consists of 15 residues.

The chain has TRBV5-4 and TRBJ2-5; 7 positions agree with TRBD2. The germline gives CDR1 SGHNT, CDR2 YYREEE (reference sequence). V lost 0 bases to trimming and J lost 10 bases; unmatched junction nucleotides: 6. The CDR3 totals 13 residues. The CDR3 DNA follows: TGTGCCAGCAGCTTGGGGCGGGAGACGAGCCAGTACTTC. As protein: CASSLGRETSQYF.

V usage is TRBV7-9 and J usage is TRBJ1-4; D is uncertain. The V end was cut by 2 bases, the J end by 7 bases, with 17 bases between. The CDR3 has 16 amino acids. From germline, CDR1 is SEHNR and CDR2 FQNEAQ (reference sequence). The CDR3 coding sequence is TGTGCCAGCAGCTTAATGTCCGGGGTCAGGAGTGAAAAACTGTTTTTT. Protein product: CASSLMSGVRSEKLFF. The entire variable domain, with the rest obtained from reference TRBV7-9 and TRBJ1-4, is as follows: DTGVSQNPRHKITKRGQNVTFRCDPISEHNRLYWYRQTLGQGPEFLTYFQNEAQLEKSRLLSDRFSAERPKGSFSTLEIQRTEQGDSAMYLCASSLMSGVRSEKLFFGSGTQLSVL.

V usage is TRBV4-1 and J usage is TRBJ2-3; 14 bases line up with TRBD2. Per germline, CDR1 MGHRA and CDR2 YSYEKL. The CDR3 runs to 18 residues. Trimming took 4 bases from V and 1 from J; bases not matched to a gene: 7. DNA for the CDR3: TGCGCCAGCAGCCTAGGGACTAGCGGGAGAGGGGGCACAGATACGCAGTATTTT. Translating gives CASSLGTSGRGGTDTQYF.

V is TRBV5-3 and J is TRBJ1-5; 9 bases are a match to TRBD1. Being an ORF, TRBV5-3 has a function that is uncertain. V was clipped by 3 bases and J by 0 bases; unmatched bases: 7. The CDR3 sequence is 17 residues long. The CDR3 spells CARSSGQGKASNQPQHF. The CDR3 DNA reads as TGTGCCAGAAGCTCCGGACAGGGGAAGGCTAGCAATCAGCCCCAGCATTTT.

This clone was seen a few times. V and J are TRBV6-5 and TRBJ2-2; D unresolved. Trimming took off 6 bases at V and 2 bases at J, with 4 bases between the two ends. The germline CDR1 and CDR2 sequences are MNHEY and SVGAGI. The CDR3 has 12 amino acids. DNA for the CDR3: TGTGCCAGCAGCCAAAACACCGGGGAGCTGTTTTTT. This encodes CASSQNTGELFF.

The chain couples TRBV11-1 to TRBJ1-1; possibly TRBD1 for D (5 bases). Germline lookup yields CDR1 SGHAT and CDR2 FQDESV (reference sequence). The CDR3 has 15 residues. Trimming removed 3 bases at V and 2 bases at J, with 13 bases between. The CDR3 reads CASSFTGTRNTEAFF. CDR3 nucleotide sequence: TGTGCCAGCAGCTTTACGGGGACTCGAAACACTGAAGCTTTCTTT.

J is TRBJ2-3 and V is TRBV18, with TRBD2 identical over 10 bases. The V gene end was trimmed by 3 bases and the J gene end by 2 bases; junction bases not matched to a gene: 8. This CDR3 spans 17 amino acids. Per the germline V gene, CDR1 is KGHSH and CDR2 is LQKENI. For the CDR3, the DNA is TGTGCCAGCTCACCCCCGGCTAGCGGGAGCCCCACAGATACGCAGTATTTT. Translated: CASSPPASGSPTDTQYF.

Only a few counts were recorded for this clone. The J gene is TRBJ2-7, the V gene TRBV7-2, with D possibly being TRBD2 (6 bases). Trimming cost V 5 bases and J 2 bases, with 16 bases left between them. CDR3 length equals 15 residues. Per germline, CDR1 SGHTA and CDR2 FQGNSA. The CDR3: CASSPSGGSAYEQYF. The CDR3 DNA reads TGTGCCAGCAGCCCCAGTGGGGGGAGCGCCTACGAGCAGTACTTC.

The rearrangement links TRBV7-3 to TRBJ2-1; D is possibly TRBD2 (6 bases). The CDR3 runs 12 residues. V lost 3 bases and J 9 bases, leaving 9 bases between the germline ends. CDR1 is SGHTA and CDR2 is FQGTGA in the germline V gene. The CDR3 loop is CASSFPGAEQFF. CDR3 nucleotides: TGTGCCAGCAGCTTTCCGGGAGCTGAGCAGTTCTTC.